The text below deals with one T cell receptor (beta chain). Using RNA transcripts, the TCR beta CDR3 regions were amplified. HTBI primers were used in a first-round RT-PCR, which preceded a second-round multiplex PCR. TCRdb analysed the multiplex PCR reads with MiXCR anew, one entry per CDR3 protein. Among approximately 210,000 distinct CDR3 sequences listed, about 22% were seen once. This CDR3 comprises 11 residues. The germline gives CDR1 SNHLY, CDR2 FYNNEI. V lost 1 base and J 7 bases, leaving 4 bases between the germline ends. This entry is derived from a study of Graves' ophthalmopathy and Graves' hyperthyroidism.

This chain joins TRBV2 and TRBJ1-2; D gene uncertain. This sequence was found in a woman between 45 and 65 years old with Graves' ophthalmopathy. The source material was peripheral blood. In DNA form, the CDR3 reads TGTGCCAGCAGTGAAGGAGCTGGCTACACCTTC. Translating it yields CASSEGAGYTF. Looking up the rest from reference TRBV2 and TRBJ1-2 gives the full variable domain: EPEVTQTPSHQVTQMGQEVILRCVPISNHLYFYWYRQILGQKVEFLVSFYNNEISEKSEIFDDQFSVERPDGSNFTLKIRSTKLEDSAMYFCASSEGAGYTFGSGTRLTVV.